The 22 T cell receptor beta chains given below trace back to one sample, sequenced in a study of T-cell reconstitution after alpha-beta-depleted transplantation in children. This sample's TCRbeta library carried unique molecular identifier barcodes. MiXCR, run by TCRdb on the PCR reads, gives a single entry per CDR3 protein. Of around 490,000 distinct CDR3 sequences listed, more than 9.5% are singletons. The sequences come from PBMCs, mostly from graft donor cells, collected 180 days after TCRalphabeta/CD19-depleted stem cell transplant. These receptors were obtained from a female patient aged 2-9 years who had a stem cell transplant for aplastic anemia, so the T cells may come from the graft donor.

This clonotype was recorded many times. The V and J genes are TRBV20-1 and TRBJ2-1, with 7 bases identical to TRBD2. V lost 8 bases, J lost 0 bases, and 7 bases stayed unmatched. Germline CDR1 and CDR2: DFQATT and SNEGSKA (reference sequence). The CDR3 covers 14 residues. CDR3 residues: CSPLPGGSYNEQFF. DNA for the CDR3: TGCAGTCCCCTTCCGGGGGGCTCCTACAATGAGCAGTTCTTC.

This sequence joins TRBV6-1 and TRBJ1-5, with D unclear. This CDR3 spans 13 amino acids. V was pared by 7 bases and J by 4 bases, with 11 bases between. Germline-derived CDR1 and CDR2 are MNHNS and SASEGT. The CDR3 sequence: CASMADGNQPQHF. The DNA for the CDR3 is TGTGCCAGCATGGCAGATGGGAATCAGCCCCAGCATTTT.

This clonotype was seen a few times. The V gene is TRBV28, the J gene TRBJ2-3; D ambiguous. From germline, CDR1 is MDHEN and CDR2 SYDVKM. The CDR3 sequence is 15 residues long. Trimming took off 3 bases at V and 0 bases at J, with 10 bases between the two ends. This CDR3 is CASSLLVFSTDTQYF. The CDR3 DNA follows: TGTGCCAGCAGTTTGTTGGTTTTTAGCACAGATACGCAGTATTTT.

The rearrangement links TRBV7-8 to TRBJ2-7, with D hard to call. Germline V CDR1 and CDR2: SGHVS, FQNEAQ. CDR3 length: 12 residues. Deletions cut 1 base from V and 7 bases from J, with 8 bases between. The chain's CDR3 is CASSLVFTEQYF. The CDR3 DNA is TGTGCCAGCAGCTTAGTCTTCACAGAGCAGTACTTC.

This clonotype was counted only a few times. The chain recombines TRBV21-1 with TRBJ2-5; TRBD2, the D gene given by the table, was not confirmed from the DNA. TRBV21-1 counts as a pseudogene. CDR3 length equals 18 residues. CDR3 sequence: CASSKGTSGRPSKETQYF. CDR3 in DNA: TGTGCCAGCAGCAAGGGGACTAGCGGGAGGCCCTCCAAAGAGACCCAGTACTTC.

This clonotype came up many times. The chain employs TRBV10-3 and TRBJ1-1; D ambiguous. Germline CDR1 reads ENHRY; CDR2 reads SYGVKD. CDR3 length: 13 amino acids. Trimming removed 4 bases from V and 4 bases from J, with 10 bases in between. The DNA for the CDR3 is TGTGCCATCAGTGTCCGGGTCGCCACTGAAGCTTTCTTT. This gives the protein CAISVRVATEAFF.

This clonotype was recorded at least ten times. The chain carries TRBV5-1 and TRBJ2-1; 8 bases are shared with TRBD2. After removal of 2 bases from V and 4 bases from J, the junction contained 8 bases not matched to a gene. Germline V gene lookup returns CDR1 SGHRS and CDR2 YFSETQ. The CDR3 covers 16 residues. As DNA, the CDR3 is TGCGCCAGCAGCTTTTCCCTAGCGGGTCTTTACAATGAGCAGTTCTTC. Encoded protein: CASSFSLAGLYNEQFF.

This clonotype was seen more than once but under ten times. The gene calls are TRBV20-1 and TRBJ2-1; D may be TRBD2 (6 bases). Germline V CDR1 and CDR2: DFQATT, SNEGSKA (reference sequence). This CDR3 contains 12 residues. The V gene lost 6 bases and the J gene lost 10 bases, with 16 bases spanning the gap. Here the CDR3 reads CSAPRAGNEQFF. The CDR3 nucleotides read TGCAGTGCCCCCAGGGCGGGAAACGAGCAGTTCTTC.

The chain employs TRBV24-1 and TRBJ1-1, with TRBD1 identical over 7 bases. J lost 0 bases, V lost 7 bases, and 4 bases had no gene match. The CDR3 has 14 residues. The germline V gene encodes CDR1 KGHDR and CDR2 SFDVKD. The CDR3 here is CATSPRGMNTEAFF. As DNA, the CDR3 is TGTGCCACCAGCCCCAGGGGGATGAACACTGAAGCTTTCTTT.

This clonotype showed up just a few times. CDR3 nucleotide sequence: TGTGCCAGCAGCCTAGGACAGGGAAGTGATCAGCCCCAGCATTTT. This translates into CASSLGQGSDQPQHF. V gene TRBV4-2 combines with J gene TRBJ1-5; 8 nucleotides agree with TRBD1. Germline CDR1 and CDR2: LGHNA and YNFKEQ. CDR3 length: 15 residues. The J segment lost 5 bases and the V segment lost 4 bases, leaving 7 bases of the junction unmatched.

This clonotype has just a few counts. The genes are TRBV14 and TRBJ1-3; no clear D gene. V shed 2 bases and J shed 2 bases, with 16 bases lying between them. The CDR3 loop spans 17 amino acids. The germline V gene encodes CDR1 SGHDN and CDR2 FVKESK. CDR3 region: CASSQYLPGAAGNTIYF. The CDR3 DNA reads TGTGCCAGCAGCCAATATTTGCCGGGAGCTGCTGGAAACACCATATATTTT.

This clonotype was seen only a few times. Since no conserved phenylalanine or tryptophan closes the CDR3, a read error is the likely cause. It is unclear where the CDR3 begins or ends on the DNA, so no DNA is shown, and the CDR3 is as TCRdb lists it. V and J are TRBV12-3 or TRBV12-4 and TRBJ1-1; the table's D call TRBD1 went unverified against the DNA. The length of the CDR3 is 10 amino acids, counting both ends. The CDR3 sequence: CASRHPTGFP.

This rearrangement joins TRBV11-1 to TRBJ2-2; 7 bases align to TRBD1. V lost 3 bases, J lost 5 bases, and 15 bases stayed unmatched. The CDR3 runs to 18 residues. Germline-derived CDR1 and CDR2 are SGHAT and FQDESV (reference sequence). This CDR3 is CASSFTPGTVGYTGELFF. The CDR3, as DNA: TGTGCCAGCAGCTTTACGCCAGGGACAGTCGGATATACCGGGGAGCTGTTTTTT.

This clonotype was detected only a few times. The rearrangement joins TRBV6-5 to TRBJ2-1, with 11 bases matching TRBD2. The germline gives CDR1 MNHEY, CDR2 SVGAGI. CDR3 size: 16 residues. Trimming removed 0 bases from V and 10 bases from J; junction bases left unmatched: 8. CDR3 amino acids: CASSYSRLAGPSEQFF. The CDR3 nucleotides read TGTGCCAGCAGTTACTCGAGACTAGCGGGACCGTCGGAGCAGTTCTTC.

This clonotype was seen ten or more times. The CDR3 bases are TGTGCCAGCAGTAGCGGGATGGAAGAGACCCAGTACTTC. This translates into CASSSGMEETQYF. The V and J genes are TRBV27 and TRBJ2-5, with 7 bases that match TRBD2. CDR1 MNHEY and CDR2 SMNVEV come from the germline V gene (reference sequence). The ends lost 5 bases at V and 3 bases at J; junction bases unmatched: 3. The CDR3 extends over 13 amino acids.

In its sample, this clonotype was seen many times. V and J are TRBV7-2 and TRBJ2-7; D possibly corresponds to TRBD1 (5 bases). The V end was cut by 1 base, the J end by 2 bases, with 12 bases between. This CDR3 is 15 amino acids long. Germline V CDR1 and CDR2: SGHTA, FQGNSA. CDR3 nucleotide sequence: TGTGCCAGCAGCTTAGAGTCCGTGACAGCCTACGAGCAGTACTTC. Translating gives CASSLESVTAYEQYF.

This clonotype was recorded at least ten times. This rearrangement joins TRBV6-1 to TRBJ1-5; perhaps TRBD1 as D (6 bases). This CDR3 region has 14 residues. Germline CDR1 MNHNS, CDR2 SASEGT. V was pared by 3 bases and J by 5 bases, with 11 bases between. CDR3: CASSDSGGYQPQHF. For the CDR3, the DNA is TGTGCCAGCAGTGATTCGGGGGGCTATCAGCCCCAGCATTTT.

This clonotype turned up a few times. The chain recombines TRBV6-2 or TRBV6-3 with TRBJ2-5; 11 bases match TRBD2. V was pared by 4 bases and J by 3 bases, with 7 bases of the junction left unmatched. The CDR3 covers 16 residues. Per the germline V gene, CDR1 is MNHEY and CDR2 is SVGEGT. The CDR3 DNA reads TGTGCCAGCAGTTCTCGGGGACTAGCGGACGAAGAGACCCAGTACTTC. As protein: CASSSRGLADEETQYF.

The table lists this clonotype with a few counts. The chain recombines TRBV25-1 with TRBJ1-1; 10 bases agree with TRBD1. CDR3 length: 13 amino acids. V was pared by 9 bases and J by 5 bases, with 6 bases of the junction left unmatched. CDR1 and CDR2 from the germline V gene are MGHDK and SYGVNS. In nucleotides, the CDR3 is TGTGCCAGTGGGACAGGGGCAAGGACTGAAGCTTTCTTT. Translation: CASGTGARTEAFF.

This clonotype was observed a handful of times. The rearrangement joins TRBV6-6 to TRBJ1-4, with D tentatively TRBD1 (6 bases). Germline V CDR1 and CDR2: MNHNY, SVGAGI (reference sequence). The CDR3 consists of 13 residues. The V and J ends lost 7 bases and 7 bases respectively, with 13 bases between them. CDR3 region: CASNPSGAEKLFF. The DNA for the CDR3 is TGTGCCAGCAATCCGTCGGGGGCTGAAAAACTGTTTTTT.

This chain connects TRBV6-2 or TRBV6-3 to TRBJ1-5; D uncertain. From germline, CDR1 is MNHEY and CDR2 SVGEGT. The CDR3 covers 19 residues. Trimming pared 2 bases from V and 0 bases from J, leaving 20 bases between. Here the CDR3 reads CASSYPFFEQWDSNQPQHF. DNA of the CDR3: TGTGCCAGCAGTTACCCTTTTTTTGAACAGTGGGATAGCAATCAGCCCCAGCATTTT.

The V gene is TRBV29-1, the J gene TRBJ2-1; the match to TRBD2 covers 7 bases. Germline V CDR1 and CDR2: SQVTM, ANQGSEA. Trimming at V came to 3 bases and at J to 2 bases, leaving 4 bases not matched to a gene. CDR3 length equals 14 residues. The chain's CDR3 is CSVDLAEAYNEQFF. In DNA form, the CDR3 reads TGCAGCGTTGATCTAGCGGAGGCCTACAATGAGCAGTTCTTC.